What follows are 8 T cell receptor beta chains derived from one specimen sequenced in a study of T-cell memory formation after mild COVID-19. Each CDR3 protein gets one entry after TCRdb re-called the 5' RACE reads with MiXCR. There are some 340,000 distinct CDR3 sequences in the sample; 13% occur only once, and 20% to 25% lies in the top ten. Sequencing used PBMCs or a T cell subset sorted from them (not recorded which). Receptors originate from a man between 18 and 29 years old who had mild COVID-19 (a few samples of this study predate the infection). Cell type and time point are not known.

The genes are TRBV4-1 and TRBJ2-5, with a possible D match to TRBD1 (6 bases). V was clipped by 1 base and J by 13 bases, with 19 bases between them. The CDR3 contains 14 residues. Germline V CDR1 and CDR2: MGHRA, YSYEKL. The CDR3, as DNA: TGCGCCAGCAGCCAAGGGGGGCCCCCCGAAAGGGGGTACTTC. It yields the protein CASSQGGPPERGYF.

This clonotype was picked up a small number of times. The chain links TRBV7-2 to TRBJ2-3; D possibly corresponds to TRBD2 (6 bases). CDR1 and CDR2 (germline): SGHTA, FQGNSA. The CDR3 spans 14 residues. Trimming took off 4 bases at V and 8 bases at J, with 16 bases between the two ends. The CDR3 nucleotides read TGTGCCAGCAGCTCAAACCCGGGAGTCGCTACGCAGTATTTT. Its protein is CASSSNPGVATQYF.

The rearrangement links TRBV7-2 to TRBJ2-1; D perhaps matches TRBD2 (6 bases). V lost 3 bases, J lost 9 bases, and 12 bases lay in between. This CDR3 comprises 13 residues. Germline CDR1 reads SGHTA; CDR2 reads FQGNSA. The CDR3 spells CASSFRETSEQFF. The CDR3, as DNA: TGTGCCAGCAGCTTTCGGGAGACTAGTGAGCAGTTCTTC. Full variable domain (outside the CDR3, taken from reference TRBV7-2 and TRBJ2-1): GAGVSQSPSNKVTEKGKDVELRCDPISGHTALYWYRQSLGQGLEFLIYFQGNSAPDKSGLPSDRFSAERTGGSVSTLTIQRTQQEDSAVYLCASSFRETSEQFFGPGTRLTVL.

This clonotype has a handful of counts. The chain combines TRBV18 with TRBJ1-1; TRBD1 agrees at 7 bases. The CDR3 has 13 amino acids. V gave up 11 bases and J gave up 4 bases; unmatched junction bases: 10. Germline loops: CDR1 KGHSH, CDR2 LQKENI. As DNA, the CDR3 is TGTGCCGGAAAACAGGGGCTTGCCACTGAAGCTTTCTTT. Its protein is CAGKQGLATEAFF.

This clonotype occurred a few times. The J gene is TRBJ1-5, the V gene TRBV4-1, with a tentative D call TRBD1 (6 bases). Looked up from germline, CDR1 is MGHRA and CDR2 is YSYEKL. This CDR3 contains 16 residues. V was cut by 1 base and J by 5 bases, with 15 bases left in between. The CDR3 DNA is TGCGCCAGCAGCCAAGGGGGTGGACAGCCTTATCAGCCCCAGCATTTT. Protein sequence: CASSQGGGQPYQPQHF.

The gene calls are TRBV24-1 and TRBJ2-3, with 9 bases matching TRBD1. Germline CDR1 is KGHDR and CDR2 is SFDVKD. Trimming cost V 4 bases and J 4 bases; bases outside gene matches: 8. CDR3 length: 16 residues. The CDR3 is CATSESGQGIADTQYF. CDR3 nucleotides: TGTGCCACCAGTGAGAGCGGACAGGGGATCGCAGATACGCAGTATTTT.

Only a few counts were recorded for this clonotype. The chain recombines TRBV7-2 with TRBJ2-1; D is unclear. This CDR3 is built from 14 residues. Trimming removed 5 bases at V and 7 bases at J, with 15 bases between. CDR1 is SGHTA and CDR2 is FQGNSA in the germline V gene. The CDR3 loop reads CASSHLPLGNEQFF. CDR3 sequence (DNA): TGTGCCAGCAGCCACCTGCCCCTTGGAAATGAGCAGTTCTTC.

This clonotype came up once. This chain connects TRBV20-1 to TRBJ2-7; 8 positions agree with TRBD1. Germline trimming cut 6 bases from V and 1 base from J; bases unmatched to any gene: 8. The CDR3 is 14 amino acids. Germline V gives CDR1 DFQATT, CDR2 SNEGSKA (reference sequence). The CDR3 protein is CSAMRQGRSYEQYV. DNA of the CDR3: TGCAGTGCAATGAGACAGGGGAGATCCTACGAGCAGTACGTC.